This TCR beta chain originates from a study of T cell responses to AZD1222 COVID-19 vaccine. The J segment lost 6 bases and the V segment lost 0 bases, leaving 5 bases of the junction unmatched. This CDR3 is built from 16 residues. Per the germline V gene, CDR1 is SGHNT and CDR2 is YYREEE (reference sequence). Study-wide findings and caveats: Repertoire collection took place solely once the T cell response had peaked.

Clones were read by immunoSEQ multiplex PCR, and TCRdb kept only the in-frame ones, dropping some. The table records tens of thousands of clones, over 75% of them present only once. As to this clone: The antigen is not known.

The material sequenced was peripheral blood, taken on day 0 of AZD1222 vaccination. The chain uses TRBV5-4 and TRBJ1-6; 8 nucleotides match TRBD1. The clonotype originates from an adult in good health. CDR3 nucleotides: TGTGCCAGCAGCTTGGCAGGGGGCCAGGGTAATTCACCCCTCCACTTT. Translation: CASSLAGGQGNSPLHF.